This section outlines one T cell receptor (beta chain) sequence together with its context. This sample stems from a study of CD8 T cells in ankylosing spondylitis. One entry per CDR3 protein, called by TCRdb with MiXCR from the 5' RACE reads. The data show some 250,000 distinct CDR3 sequences, roughly a quarter seen once. Material for sequencing was blood, either unsorted or a sorted T cell fraction (not recorded which). The receptor was derived from a male donor with ankylosing spondylitis or in good health (not recorded which).

CDR3 nucleotides: TGTGCCAGCTCCCAGGGTATGGGAGAGCAGTTCTTC. Its translation: CASSQGMGEQFF. V gene TRBV18 combines with J gene TRBJ2-1; D may be TRBD1 (5 bases). The V end lost 6 bases, the J end lost 10 bases, and 13 bases lay between the germline ends. The CDR3 is made up of 12 amino acids. Germline V gene data show CDR1 as KGHSH and CDR2 as LQKENI.